The 28 T cell receptor beta chains listed next were all sequenced from one sample in a study of beta chain features in type 1 diabetes. Every isolated RNA sample was fully reverse transcribed, so sequencing captured expressed TCRB transcripts. This table comes from immunoSEQ multiplex PCR, and its TCRdb copy is limited to in-frame clones, with some not included. The table shows about 9,200 clones, with approximately 80% occurring only once. Source material: Tregs from blood. The receptors stem from a woman under 30 in good health.

This clone was picked up a small number of times. The chain carries TRBV19 and TRBJ1-1; the D is unclear. In germline, CDR1 is LNHDA, CDR2 SQIVND (reference sequence). This CDR3 comprises 13 residues. V was pared by 5 bases and J by 0 bases, with 7 bases between. The CDR3 loop is CASSAQVNTEAFF. CDR3 DNA sequence: TGTGCCAGTAGTGCCCAGGTGAACACTGAAGCTTTCTTT.

This chain joins TRBV19 and TRBJ1-2; 11 positions match TRBD1. This CDR3 is 15 amino acids long. Germline V gives CDR1 LNHDA, CDR2 SQIVND (reference sequence). J gave up 8 bases and V 6 bases, and 11 bases lay outside the gene matches. The CDR3 DNA reads TGTGCCAGTAGCAGAGGACAGGGGGCTTTGATGGGCTACACCTTC. It is translated as CASSRGQGALMGYTF.

The chain employs TRBV6-1 and TRBJ2-1; D perhaps matches TRBD2 (6 bases). CDR1 is MNHNS, CDR2 SASEGT, per germline. V was pared by 3 bases and J by 9 bases, with 12 bases between. The CDR3 contains 13 residues. The CDR3 sequence: CASSDRPAGEQFF. The CDR3 DNA reads TGTGCCAGCAGTGATAGGCCAGCGGGTGAGCAGTTCTTC.

The V gene is TRBV20-1, the J gene TRBJ2-3, with unresolved D. The length of the CDR3 is 10 residues. Per germline, CDR1 DFQATT and CDR2 SNEGSKA (reference sequence). V lost 6 bases and J 9 bases, leaving 10 bases between the germline ends. CDR3 DNA: TGCAGTGCCCTTCTCGCGACGCAGTATTTT. Protein product: CSALLATQYF.

This clone was counted a single time. The V call is TRBV6-5, the J call TRBJ1-3; the D is unclear. Trimming took off 5 bases at V and 0 bases at J, with 11 bases between the two ends. The CDR3 sequence is 15 residues long. From germline, CDR1 is MNHEY and CDR2 SVGAGI. CDR3 DNA: TGTGCCAGCAGTCGAGGTCCGTTCTCTGGAAACACCATATATTTT. Protein: CASSRGPFSGNTIYF.

This chain joins TRBV10-3 and TRBJ2-7; tentatively, D is TRBD1 (6 bases). The germline CDR1 and CDR2 sequences are ENHRY and SYGVKD. Trimming stripped 6 bases from V and 0 bases from J, with 12 bases between. CDR3 length: 14 amino acids. CDR3: CAISAQGSSYEQYF. DNA for the CDR3: TGTGCCATCAGCGCTCAGGGGAGCTCCTACGAGCAGTACTTC.

The chain links TRBV2 to TRBJ1-5; TRBD1 aligns across 7 bases. Germline trimming cut 3 bases from V and 0 bases from J; bases unmatched to any gene: 2. Germline V gene lookup returns CDR1 SNHLY and CDR2 FYNNEI. The CDR3 spans 15 residues. CDR3 region: CASSETGNSNQPQHF. The CDR3 DNA reads as TGTGCCAGCAGTGAGACAGGGAATAGCAATCAGCCCCAGCATTTT.

About this clone itself: The junction does not match germline at one end; this may be a read error. This sequence joins TRBV6-6 and TRBJ2-5, with 8 bases aligning to TRBD1. The end of the DNA aligns better with TRBJ2-7, so the J call may be wrong. The CDR3 sequence is 14 residues long. CDR1 and CDR2 (germline): MNHNY, SVGAGI (reference sequence). Written as DNA, the CDR3 is TGTGTCAGCAGTACTGGGACAGGATCCTACGAGCAGTACTTC. Residues: CVSSTGTGSYEQYF.

This chain connects TRBV5-1 to TRBJ1-1; D possibly corresponds to TRBD1 (5 bases). The CDR3 length is 14 residues. Trimming left V 7 bases short and J 3 bases short, with 16 bases between. Germline assignment: CDR1 SGHRS and CDR2 YFSETQ. In DNA form, the CDR3 reads TGCGCCAGCGGAATGACGTGGGGCGACACTGAAGCTTTCTTT. Amino acid sequence: CASGMTWGDTEAFF.

The chain is built from TRBV6-1 and TRBJ2-1, with D possibly being TRBD2 (6 bases). V was shortened by 6 bases and J by 0 bases, with 12 bases between the two germline ends. The CDR3 is made up of 15 amino acids. Germline CDR1 reads MNHNS; CDR2 reads SASEGT. CDR3 in amino acids: CASRERESSYNEQFF. The CDR3 region has the DNA TGTGCCAGCAGAGAACGGGAGAGCTCCTACAATGAGCAGTTCTTC.

This sequence joins TRBV6-5 and TRBJ2-3; 8 bases align to TRBD2. Per the germline V gene, CDR1 is MNHEY and CDR2 is SVGAGI. The CDR3 covers 16 residues. The trim removed 2 bases at V and 8 bases at J, leaving 12 bases unmatched. CDR3 amino acids: CASSYPNLVGGATQYF. CDR3 DNA sequence: TGTGCCAGCAGTTACCCCAACCTGGTCGGGGGGGCTACGCAGTATTTT.

This clone showed up just a few times. The chain carries TRBV30 and TRBJ2-7; D is undetermined. Germline CDR1 and CDR2: GTSNPN and SVGIG (reference sequence). The CDR3 covers 12 residues. V lost 1 base and J lost 6, with 10 bases in between. The CDR3: CAWSDIFSEQYF. Written as DNA, the CDR3 is TGTGCCTGGAGTGACATTTTTTCCGAGCAGTACTTC. Combining the CDR3 with reference TRBV30 and TRBJ2-7 gives the whole variable domain SQTIHQWPATLVQPVGSPLSLECTVEGTSNPNLYWYRQAAGRGLQLLFYSVGIGQISSEVPQNLSASRPQDRQFILSSKKLLLSDSGFYLCAWSDIFSEQYFGPGTRLTVT.

This clone was seen a few times. This chain joins TRBV19 and TRBJ2-7, with 8 bases aligning to TRBD2. CDR3 length: 13 residues. Germline loops: CDR1 LNHDA, CDR2 SQIVND (reference sequence). J gave up 4 bases and V 2 bases, and 1 base lay outside the gene matches. CDR3 coding DNA: TGTGCCAGTAGTATAACGGGGGGGTACGAGCAGTACTTC. It translates to CASSITGGYEQYF.

This sequence joins TRBV28 and TRBJ2-1; 12 bases align to TRBD2. The CDR3 sequence is 17 residues long. The germline V gene encodes CDR1 MDHEN and CDR2 SYDVKM. J was trimmed by 4 bases and V by 4 bases; bases with no gene match: 8. CDR3 in DNA: TGTGCCAGCAGTTCGCGACTAGCGGGGGAGTATTACAATGAGCAGTTCTTC. Translation: CASSSRLAGEYYNEQFF.

J is TRBJ2-1 and V is TRBV7-9; possibly TRBD1 for D (6 bases). The CDR3 consists of 11 residues. CDR1 is SEHNR and CDR2 is FQNEAQ in the germline V gene (reference sequence). Trimming removed 5 bases at V and 7 bases at J, with 6 bases between. Here the CDR3 DNA reads TGTGCCAGCAGCGACAGGAATGAGCAGTTCTTC. Translation gives CASSDRNEQFF.

V gene TRBV4-2 combines with J gene TRBJ2-1; TRBD2 aligns across 8 bases. The CDR3 runs to 17 residues. The ends lost 0 bases at V and 7 bases at J; junction bases unmatched: 11. Germline CDR1 and CDR2: LGHNA and YNFKEQ. The CDR3 region has the DNA TGTGCCAGCAGCCAAGATCTAACTGGAGCGGGAGTTAATGAGCAGTTCTTC. It specifies CASSQDLTGAGVNEQFF.

V usage is TRBV13 and J usage is TRBJ1-2, with 8 bases lining up with TRBD1. This CDR3 contains 17 residues. With V trimmed by 5 bases and J by 4 bases, 15 bases remained unmatched. Germline V gene sequence: CDR1 PRHDT, CDR2 FYEKMQ (reference sequence). CDR3 region: CASSPLGGTGQVYGYTF. The CDR3 nucleotides are TGTGCCAGCAGCCCCCTGGGCGGGACAGGCCAGGTCTATGGCTACACCTTC.

The V and J genes are TRBV6-5 and TRBJ2-1, with 7 bases aligning to TRBD2. The ends lost 2 bases at V and 3 bases at J; junction bases unmatched: 4. The germline CDR1 and CDR2 sequences are MNHEY and SVGAGI. The CDR3 has 15 residues. This CDR3 is CASSYESGIYNEQFF. The CDR3 DNA reads TGTGCCAGCAGTTACGAAAGCGGGATCTACAATGAGCAGTTCTTC.

V is TRBV5-1 and J is TRBJ2-2; D is unresolved. V lost 2 bases and J 5 bases, leaving 10 bases between the germline ends. This CDR3 is built from 14 residues. Germline CDR1 SGHRS, CDR2 YFSETQ. The CDR3 loop is CASSFGGETGELFF. The CDR3 region has the DNA TGCGCCAGCAGCTTTGGTGGAGAAACCGGGGAGCTGTTTTTT.

The genes are TRBV15 and TRBJ1-2; 8 positions agree with TRBD1. Germline V gene data show CDR1 as LNHNV and CDR2 as YYDKDF (reference sequence). This CDR3 has 13 amino acids. V gave up 3 bases and J gave up 7 bases; unmatched junction bases: 4. The CDR3, as DNA: TGTGCCACCAGCAGGACAGGGGAGAGTGGCTACACCTTC. Translation gives CATSRTGESGYTF.

The chain links TRBV11-2 to TRBJ2-5, with TRBD2 matching 13 bases. The DNA end is a closer match to TRBJ2-7, so the J assignment may be wrong. CDR1 is SGHAT and CDR2 is FQNNGV in the germline V gene. The CDR3 has 15 residues. In nucleotides, the CDR3 is TGTGCCAGCGTGGGGACTAGCGGGACCCCATACGAGCAGTACTTC. It encodes CASVGTSGTPYEQYF.

This clone appeared a single time. The chain has TRBV5-1 and TRBJ2-1; 13 positions match TRBD2. Germline lookup yields CDR1 SGHRS and CDR2 YFSETQ. After removal of 0 bases from V and 7 bases from J, the junction contained 4 bases not matched to a gene. The CDR3 extends over 16 amino acids. The CDR3 is CASSLALTSGRNEQFF. CDR3 nucleotides: TGCGCCAGCAGCTTGGCCTTGACTAGCGGGAGGAATGAGCAGTTCTTC.

This chain joins TRBV6-5 and TRBJ2-1; 7 bases match TRBD1. In germline, CDR1 is MNHEY, CDR2 SVGAGI. The junction had 9 bases not matched to a gene; V was cut back by 6 bases and J by 7 bases. The length of the CDR3 is 14 residues. The CDR3 coding sequence is TGTGCCAGCAGAACAGGGGTCGTCTCAAATGAGCAGTTCTTC. It translates to CASRTGVVSNEQFF.

The chain combines TRBV20-1 with TRBJ2-4; D gene ambiguous. Trimming took 0 bases from V and 7 from J, leaving 4 bases between them. Germline lookup yields CDR1 DFQATT and CDR2 SNEGSKA (reference sequence). This CDR3 region has 11 residues. CDR3 nucleotide sequence: TGCAGTGCTAGAGACCGGAACATTCAGTACTTC. This codes for CSARDRNIQYF.

The chain combines TRBV30 with TRBJ2-6; D remains unclear. The CDR3 spans 15 residues. Germline V gene data show CDR1 as GTSNPN and CDR2 as SVGIG (reference sequence). V dropped 2 bases and J dropped 0 bases, with 8 bases sitting between them. Here the CDR3 reads CAWSLGSSGANVLTF. CDR3 in DNA: TGTGCCTGGAGTCTAGGCAGCTCTGGGGCCAACGTCCTGACTTTC.

CDR3 sequence (DNA): TGTGCCAGCAGCTTGCGGTGGGCAGGGGGTATGAACACTGAAGCTTTCTTT. The encoded protein is CASSLRWAGGMNTEAFF. V is TRBV5-6 and J is TRBJ1-1; 7 nucleotides agree with TRBD1. Germline V gives CDR1 SGHDT, CDR2 YYEEEE. With 1 base clipped from V and 0 bases from J, the junction kept 9 bases outside the gene matches. This CDR3 is 17 amino acids long.

The V gene is TRBV27, the J gene TRBJ2-7; no reliable D call. Deletions cut 4 bases from V and 0 bases from J, with 7 bases between. This CDR3 spans 13 amino acids. The germline V gene has CDR1 MNHEY and CDR2 SMNVEV (reference sequence). This CDR3 is CASSSTSSYEQYF. Written as DNA, the CDR3 is TGTGCCAGCAGTTCAACGAGCTCCTACGAGCAGTACTTC.

In its sample, this clone was seen once. This chain links TRBV18 with TRBJ1-5; 9 bases match TRBD1. The J segment lost 7 bases and the V segment lost 6 bases, leaving 7 bases of the junction unmatched. Germline lookup yields CDR1 KGHSH and CDR2 LQKENI. The CDR3 extends over 14 amino acids. Here the CDR3 DNA reads TGTGCCAGCTCGGGGGACAGGGCATTACAGCCCCAGCATTTT. Amino acids: CASSGDRALQPQHF.